This T cell receptor (beta chain) was captured by sequencing in a study of T-cell memory formation after mild COVID-19. Study-wide context: TCR clusters were largely donor specific.

This clonotype came up a few times. TCRdb itself ran the 5' RACE reads through MiXCR, one entry per CDR3 protein. The sample includes around 400,000 distinct CDR3 sequences, approximately 24% seen only once; the top ten take 8.5% to 9%. V shed 7 bases and J 10 bases; nucleotides not matched to a gene: 7. The V gene's germline CDR1 is LNHDA and CDR2 SQIVND (reference sequence). The CDR3 has 13 amino acids. V gene TRBV19 combines with J gene TRBJ2-1; 10 nucleotides agree with TRBD2. The sequence came from an adult woman who had mild COVID-19 (a few samples of this study predate the infection). Cell type and time point are not known. Sequenced sample: PBMCs or a T cell subset sorted from them (not recorded which). CDR3 bases: TGTGCCAGTACCCTACTAGCGGGGAACGAGCAGTTCTTC. Encoded protein: CASTLLAGNEQFF.